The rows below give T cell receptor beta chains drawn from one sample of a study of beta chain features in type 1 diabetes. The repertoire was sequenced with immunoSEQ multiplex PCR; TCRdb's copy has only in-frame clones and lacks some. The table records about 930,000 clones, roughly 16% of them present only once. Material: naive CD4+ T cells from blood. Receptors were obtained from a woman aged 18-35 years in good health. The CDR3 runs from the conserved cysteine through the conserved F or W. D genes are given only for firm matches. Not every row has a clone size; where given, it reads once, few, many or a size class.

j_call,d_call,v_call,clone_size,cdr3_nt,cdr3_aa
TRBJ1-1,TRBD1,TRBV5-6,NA,TGTGCCAGCAGCTTGGGGCGCAGGGGGTCGGGCACTGAAGCTTTCTTT,CASSLGRRGSGTEAFF
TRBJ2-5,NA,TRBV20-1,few,TGCAGTGCTGTGGGGGAGACCCAGTACTTC,CSAVGETQYF
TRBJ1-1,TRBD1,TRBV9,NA,TGTGCCAGCAGCCCCAACAGGGGGGACACTGAAGCTTTCTTT,CASSPNRGDTEAFF
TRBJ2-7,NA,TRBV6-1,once,TGTGCCAGCAGTGAGTCCGGGGTAACAGGGCAGTACTTC,CASSESGVTGQYF
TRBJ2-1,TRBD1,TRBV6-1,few,TGTGCCAGCAGTGTCGACAGGGCCAGCTGGAATGAGCAGTTCTTC,CASSVDRASWNEQFF
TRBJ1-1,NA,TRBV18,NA,TGTGCCAGCTCACCTGACAGAGTCACTGAAGCTTTCTTT,CASSPDRVTEAFF
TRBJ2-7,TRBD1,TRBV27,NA,TGTGCCAGCAGTTCAAGGAGGACAGGGGGCGACGAGCAGTACTTC,CASSSRRTGGDEQYF
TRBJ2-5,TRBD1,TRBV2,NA,TGTGCCAGCAGTGAACTCGAGGGGGCCTGGACCCAGTACTTC,CASSELEGAWTQYF
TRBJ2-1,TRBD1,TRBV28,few,TGTGCCAGCAGTTCCTTCGGGCAGGGGGCGCAGTTCTTC,CASSSFGQGAQFF
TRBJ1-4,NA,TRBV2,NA,TGTGCCAGCAGGACCGAGGGGCTCACTAATGAAAAACTGTTTTTT,CASRTEGLTNEKLFF
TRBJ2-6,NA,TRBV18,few,TGTGCCAGCTCATCCTACTCTGGGGCCAACGTCCTGACTTTC,CASSSYSGANVLTF
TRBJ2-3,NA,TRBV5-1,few,TGCGCCAGCAGCTTGGTGGGGCCAGATACGCAGTATTTT,CASSLVGPDTQYF
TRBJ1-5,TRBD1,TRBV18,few,TGTGCCAGCTCAGCCCAGGGACAGATCTACAATCAGCCCCAGCATTTT,CASSAQGQIYNQPQHF
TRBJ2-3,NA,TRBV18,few,TGTGCCAGCTCACCAGTAGGTAGCGGCACAGATACGCAGTATTTT,CASSPVGSGTDTQYF
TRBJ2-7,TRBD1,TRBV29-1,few,TGCAGCGCACTAGGACAGGGAACCTACGAGCGGTACTTC,CSALGQGTYERYF
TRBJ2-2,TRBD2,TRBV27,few,TGTGCCAGCGGATCTAGCGGGAACACCGGGGAGCTGTTTTTT,CASGSSGNTGELFF
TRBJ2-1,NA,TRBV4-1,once,TGCGCCAGCAGCCAAGATTTAACAGGGTTCGCATACAATGAGCAGTTCTTC,CASSQDLTGFAYNEQFF